This T cell receptor beta chain emerged from a study of shared clonotypes between healthy human individuals. Study findings and constraints: Only blood samples were collected, and tissue repertoires likely differ.

Between the trimmed V and J ends, which lost 4 bases and 7 bases, there was a span of 11 bases. The CDR3 contains 11 residues. In germline, CDR1 is SQVTM, CDR2 ANQGSEA. Investigators spread the genomic DNA of each subset evenly over several immunoSEQ plates. The unsorted PBMC sample used ten immunoSEQ deep assay plates. Only in-frame clones appear in the TCRdb table, and some are missing; sequencing was by immunoSEQ multiplex PCR. The table shows approximately 470,000 clones, with around 73% occurring only once. Concerning this clone: Its specificity is unknown.

The chain uses TRBV29-1 and TRBJ2-7; D ambiguous. What was sequenced was PBMCs. This sequence originates from a woman aged 40 to 55 in good health. Some clones in this sample may be carry-over from other donors' samples. CDR3: CSVGVAQEQYF. CDR3 sequence (DNA): TGCAGCGTTGGGGTCGCGCAGGAGCAGTACTTC.